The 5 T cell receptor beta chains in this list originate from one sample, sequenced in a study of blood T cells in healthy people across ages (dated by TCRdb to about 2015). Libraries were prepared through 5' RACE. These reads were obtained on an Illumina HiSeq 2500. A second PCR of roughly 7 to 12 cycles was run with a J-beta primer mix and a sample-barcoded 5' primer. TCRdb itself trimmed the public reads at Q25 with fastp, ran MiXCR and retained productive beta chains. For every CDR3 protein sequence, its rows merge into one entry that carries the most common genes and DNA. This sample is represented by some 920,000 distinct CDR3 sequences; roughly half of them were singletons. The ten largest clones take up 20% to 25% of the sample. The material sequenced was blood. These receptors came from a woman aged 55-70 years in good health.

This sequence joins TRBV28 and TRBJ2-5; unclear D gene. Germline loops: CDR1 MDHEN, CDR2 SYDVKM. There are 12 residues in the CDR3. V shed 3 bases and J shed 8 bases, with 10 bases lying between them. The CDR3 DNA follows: TGTGCCAGCAGTTTTCCCCTTGAAACCCAGTACTTC. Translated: CASSFPLETQYF.

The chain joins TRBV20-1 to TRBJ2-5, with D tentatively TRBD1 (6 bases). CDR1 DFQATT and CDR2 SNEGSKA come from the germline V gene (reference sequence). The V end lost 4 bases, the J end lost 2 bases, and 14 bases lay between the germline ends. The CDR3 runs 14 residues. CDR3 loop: CSATNPGQQETQYF. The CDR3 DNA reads TGCAGTGCTACTAACCCTGGACAGCAAGAGACCCAGTACTTC.

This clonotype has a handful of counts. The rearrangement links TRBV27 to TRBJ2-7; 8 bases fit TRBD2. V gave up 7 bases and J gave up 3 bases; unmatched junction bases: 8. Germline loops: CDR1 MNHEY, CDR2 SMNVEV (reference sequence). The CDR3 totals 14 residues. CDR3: CASKVAGILYEQYF. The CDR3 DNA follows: TGTGCCAGCAAGGTAGCGGGGATTCTCTACGAGCAGTACTTC.

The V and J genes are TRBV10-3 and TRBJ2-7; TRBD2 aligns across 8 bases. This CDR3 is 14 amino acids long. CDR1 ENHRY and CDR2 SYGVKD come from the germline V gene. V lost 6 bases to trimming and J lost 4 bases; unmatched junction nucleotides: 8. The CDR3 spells CAIRPGGEKYEQYF. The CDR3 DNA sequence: TGTGCCATCAGGCCCGGGGGGGAAAAATACGAGCAGTACTTC.

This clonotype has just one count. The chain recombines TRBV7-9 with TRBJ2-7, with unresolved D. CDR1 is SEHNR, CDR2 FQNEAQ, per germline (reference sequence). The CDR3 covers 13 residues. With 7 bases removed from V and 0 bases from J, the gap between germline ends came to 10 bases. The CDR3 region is CASMRGNSYEQYF. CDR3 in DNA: TGTGCCAGCATGCGAGGAAACTCCTACGAGCAGTACTTC.